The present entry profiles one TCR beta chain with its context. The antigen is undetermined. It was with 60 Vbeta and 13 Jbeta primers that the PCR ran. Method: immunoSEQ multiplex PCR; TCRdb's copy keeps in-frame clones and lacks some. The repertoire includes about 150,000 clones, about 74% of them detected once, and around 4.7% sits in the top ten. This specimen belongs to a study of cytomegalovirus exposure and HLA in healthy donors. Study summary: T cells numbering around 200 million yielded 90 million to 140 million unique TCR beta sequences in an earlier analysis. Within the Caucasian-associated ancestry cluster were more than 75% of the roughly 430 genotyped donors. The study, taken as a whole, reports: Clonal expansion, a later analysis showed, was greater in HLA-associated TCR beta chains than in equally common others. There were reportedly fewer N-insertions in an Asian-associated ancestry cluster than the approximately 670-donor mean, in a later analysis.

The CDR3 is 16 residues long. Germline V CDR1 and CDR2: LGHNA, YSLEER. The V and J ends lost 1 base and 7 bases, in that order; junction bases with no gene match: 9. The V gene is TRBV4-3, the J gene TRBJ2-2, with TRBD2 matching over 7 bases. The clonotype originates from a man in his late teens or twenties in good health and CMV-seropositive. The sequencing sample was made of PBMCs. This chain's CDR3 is CASSQVWAGEGGELFF. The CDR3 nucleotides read TGCGCCAGCAGCCAAGTTTGGGCGGGAGAGGGCGGGGAGCTGTTTTTT.